Presented here are 26 T cell receptor beta chains from one specimen sequenced in a study of identical twins. From the 5' RACE reads, TCRdb called clonotypes with MiXCR, one entry per CDR3 protein. The data hold roughly 1.6 million distinct CDR3 sequences, with roughly a third observed a single time. The source material was cord blood. All receptors come from a newborn girl in good health.

The table lists this clonotype with a few counts. Its ends do not fully match the called genes, so a read error is possible. The chain joins TRBV7-2 to TRBJ2-7; 7 bases match TRBD2. The CDR3 spans 15 residues. Germline V gene lookup returns CDR1 SGHTA and CDR2 FQGNSA. DNA of the CDR3: TGTGCCAGCAGTTTAGGGACTACACTCACCTACGAGCAGTACTTC. Residues: CASSLGTTLTYEQYF.

V gene TRBV4-2 combines with J gene TRBJ2-5; TRBD1 might be the D (6 bases). Trimming shortened V by 4 bases and J by 3 bases, and 21 bases separated the two germline ends. The CDR3 contains 17 residues. The germline CDR1 and CDR2 sequences are LGHNA and YNFKEQ. The DNA for the CDR3 is TGTGCCAGCAGCCCCAAGGACAGTTTACTTATTAAAGAGACCCAGTACTTC. It translates to CASSPKDSLLIKETQYF.

This chain joins TRBV12-3 or TRBV12-4 and TRBJ2-1, with D unresolved. The CDR3 is 18 amino acids. V lost 5 bases and J 0 bases, leaving 20 bases between the germline ends. DNA of the CDR3: TGTGCCAGCAGTCCGAGCCCCCAACCGACTGGCTCCTACAATGAGCAGTTCTTC. Amino acid sequence: CASSPSPQPTGSYNEQFF.

V and J are TRBV20-1 and TRBJ2-1; unclear D gene. The germline V gene encodes CDR1 DFQATT and CDR2 SNEGSKA (reference sequence). The CDR3 consists of 14 residues. V was cut by 2 bases and J by 10 bases, with 18 bases left in between. CDR3 nucleotide sequence: TGCAGTGCTAGACCGGACGCGGTCCTGTCCGAGCAGTTCTTC. Protein product: CSARPDAVLSEQFF.

This clonotype was counted at least ten times. CDR3 in amino acids: CSAWMRDRYEQYF. DNA for the CDR3: TGCAGTGCTTGGATGCGGGACAGATACGAGCAGTACTTC. This chain joins TRBV20-1 and TRBJ2-7; the D gene is possibly TRBD1 (7 bases). Per the germline V gene, CDR1 is DFQATT and CDR2 is SNEGSKA (reference sequence). Trimming took 5 bases from V and 4 from J, leaving 15 bases between them. The CDR3 has 13 amino acids.

This clonotype was seen a handful of times. The V gene is TRBV9, the J gene TRBJ2-1; D might be TRBD2 (6 bases). Germline-derived CDR1 and CDR2 are SGDLS and YYNGEE. This CDR3 comprises 14 residues. V lost 0 bases and J lost 8, with 12 bases in between. DNA for the CDR3: TGTGCCAGCAGCGTAGCCCACGCGGGGTATGAGCAGTTCTTC. Residues: CASSVAHAGYEQFF. Full variable domain (remainder filled in from reference TRBV9 and TRBJ2-1): DSGVTQTPKHLITATGQRVTLRCSPRSGDLSVYWYQQSLDQGLQFLIQYYNGEERAKGNILERFSAQQFPDLHSELNLSSLELGDSALYFCASSVAHAGYEQFFGPGTRLTVL.

This chain connects TRBV20-1 to TRBJ2-1; TRBD2 matches 8 bases. The assigned J gene may be wrong: the sequence end matches TRBJ2-7 better. The CDR3 length is 16 residues. From germline, CDR1 is DFQATT and CDR2 SNEGSKA (reference sequence). CDR3 in amino acids: CSARELAGSSYNEQYF. The CDR3 coding sequence is TGCAGTGCTAGGGAGCTAGCGGGCAGCTCCTACAATGAGCAGTACTTC.

This clonotype was counted a few times. The chain links TRBV20-1 to TRBJ1-1, with D possibly TRBD1 on 6 matching bases. The CDR3 has 14 residues. V gave up 6 bases and J gave up 1 base, with 15 bases separating them. Germline CDR1 is DFQATT and CDR2 is SNEGSKA (reference sequence). CDR3 nucleotide sequence: TGCAGTGCCTCGCCTCCGGGACAGAACACTGAAGCTTTCTTT. Protein: CSASPPGQNTEAFF.

The chain uses TRBV7-2 and TRBJ1-4; 9 bases match TRBD1. The V gene end was trimmed by 1 base and the J gene end by 8 bases; junction bases not matched to a gene: 8. The CDR3 has 16 residues. Germline lookup yields CDR1 SGHTA and CDR2 FQGNSA. The CDR3 is CASSLGPGQGEEKLFF. The CDR3 DNA reads as TGTGCCAGCAGCTTAGGCCCGGGACAGGGAGAGGAAAAACTGTTTTTT.

This clonotype was recorded a few times. V usage is TRBV9 and J usage is TRBJ2-2; no definite D call. Trimming pared 4 bases from V and 3 bases from J, leaving 7 bases between. The germline CDR1 and CDR2 sequences are SGDLS and YYNGEE. The CDR3 is 13 residues long. In nucleotides, the CDR3 is TGTGCCAGCAGCCCTACACACACCGGGGAGCTGTTTTTT. Translation: CASSPTHTGELFF.

This rearrangement joins TRBV19 to TRBJ1-5; 8 bases align to TRBD1. Per germline, CDR1 LNHDA and CDR2 SQIVND (reference sequence). The ends lost 0 bases at V and 7 bases at J; junction bases unmatched: 8. This CDR3 is 16 amino acids long. CDR3 loop: CASSIDYDRGSQPQHF. The CDR3 nucleotides are TGTGCCAGTAGTATAGATTACGACAGGGGAAGCCAGCCCCAGCATTTT.

V usage is TRBV5-1 and J usage is TRBJ1-2; TRBD1 might be the D (5 bases). The CDR3 consists of 12 residues. Per germline, CDR1 SGHRS and CDR2 YFSETQ. Trimming pared 7 bases from V and 4 bases from J, leaving 11 bases between. The chain's CDR3 is CASVRGTYGYTF. CDR3 bases: TGCGCCAGCGTCCGGGGCACCTATGGCTACACCTTC. Full variable domain (rest looked up from reference TRBV5-1 and TRBJ1-2): KAGVTQTPRYLIKTRGQQVTLSCSPISGHRSVSWYQQTPGQGLQFLFEYFSETQRNKGNFPGRFSGRQFSNSRSEMNVSTLELGDSALYLCASVRGTYGYTFGSGTRLTVV.

The J gene is TRBJ2-1, the V gene TRBV20-1, with 7 bases aligning to TRBD2. Germline lookup yields CDR1 DFQATT and CDR2 SNEGSKA (reference sequence). The CDR3 is 14 residues long. J was trimmed by 3 bases and V by 3 bases; bases with no gene match: 5. Here the CDR3 DNA reads TGCAGTGCTAGTCGCGGGAGTAACTACAATGAGCAGTTCTTC. Protein: CSASRGSNYNEQFF.

This clonotype turned up a few times. The CDR3 loop is CASSRPTGYNEKLFF. Here the CDR3 DNA reads TGTGCCAGCAGTCGTCCGACAGGGTACAATGAAAAACTGTTTTTT. V usage is TRBV6-6 and J usage is TRBJ1-4, with 7 bases lining up with TRBD1. The CDR3 covers 15 residues. Germline V gene lookup returns CDR1 MNHNY and CDR2 SVGAGI (reference sequence). The trim removed 5 bases at V and 5 bases at J, leaving 8 bases unmatched.

This chain connects TRBV4-2 to TRBJ2-7; 10 bases are a match to TRBD2. CDR3 size: 19 residues. V shed 1 base, J shed 3 bases, and the junction held 15 bases outside the gene matches. Per the germline V gene, CDR1 is LGHNA and CDR2 is YNFKEQ. The CDR3: CASSQGFPSLAGEDYEQYF. The CDR3 DNA sequence: TGTGCCAGCAGCCAAGGGTTTCCCTCCCTAGCGGGAGAGGACTACGAGCAGTACTTC.

This clonotype has a handful of counts. The chain recombines TRBV19 with TRBJ1-5; tentatively, D is TRBD1 (6 bases). CDR1 is LNHDA and CDR2 is SQIVND in the germline V gene (reference sequence). V lost 3 bases, J lost 3 bases, and 9 bases lay in between. The CDR3 runs 14 residues. CDR3 DNA sequence: TGTGCCAGTAGTATCGGACAGTACAATCAGCCCCAGCATTTT. This translates into CASSIGQYNQPQHF.

The rearrangement links TRBV12-5 to TRBJ2-7; TRBD1 matches at 7 bases. The CDR3 covers 14 residues. Germline CDR1 and CDR2: LGHNT and FRNRAP. V was pared by 6 bases and J by 3 bases, with 8 bases of the junction left unmatched. The CDR3 loop reads CASGGQRGFYEQYF. CDR3 nucleotides: TGTGCTAGTGGGGGACAGAGGGGATTCTACGAGCAGTACTTC.

This clonotype was recorded a few times. This rearrangement joins TRBV20-1 to TRBJ2-3, with 13 nucleotides matching TRBD2. The CDR3 covers 15 residues. The germline V gene has CDR1 DFQATT and CDR2 SNEGSKA (reference sequence). After removal of 5 bases from V and 4 bases from J, the junction contained 6 bases not matched to a gene. This CDR3 reads CSAATSGGAPDTQYF. The DNA of the CDR3 is TGCAGTGCTGCCACTAGCGGGGGGGCCCCAGATACGCAGTATTTT.

Turning to this clonotype: Just one base apart from a much larger clone, this may be a read error. The chain carries TRBV29-1 and TRBJ2-1; 7 bases are a match to TRBD1. The J call may not be correct, given that the DNA end is closer to TRBJ2-7. The CDR3 has 11 residues. Germline V lookup: CDR1 SQVTM, CDR2 ANQGSEA. Here the CDR3 reads CSGGTACEQYF. The CDR3, as DNA: TGCAGCGGAGGGACAGCCTGCGAGCAGTACTTC.

Turning to this clonotype: Just one base apart from a much larger clone, this may be a read error. V gene TRBV5-1 combines with J gene TRBJ2-3; tentatively, D is TRBD1 or TRBD2 (6 bases each). Trimming took 2 bases from V and 4 from J, leaving 11 bases between them. CDR3 size: 14 residues. CDR1 is SGHRS and CDR2 is YFSETQ in the germline V gene. CDR3 sequence reads: CASSFRGPADTQYF. Here the CDR3 DNA reads TGCGCCAGCAGCTTCCGGGGGCCGGCAGATACGCAGTATTTT.

V usage is TRBV20-1 and J usage is TRBJ2-7; the D gene is possibly TRBD1 (5 bases). Trimming cost V 0 bases and J 4 bases, with 10 bases left between them. Germline CDR1 reads DFQATT; CDR2 reads SNEGSKA (reference sequence). The CDR3 totals 13 residues. CDR3 sequence reads: CSARDVKGYEQYF. The CDR3 region has the DNA TGCAGTGCTAGAGATGTAAAGGGGTACGAGCAGTACTTC.

The chain employs TRBV11-2 and TRBJ1-4; TRBD1 agrees at 7 bases. Germline V gene lookup returns CDR1 SGHAT and CDR2 FQNNGV. V trimming: 4 bases; J trimming: 3 bases; junction bases outside the gene matches: 5. CDR3 length equals 15 residues. CDR3 coding DNA: TGTGCCAGCAGCTCTCGACAGGGACCTAATGAAAAACTGTTTTTT. It codes for CASSSRQGPNEKLFF.

The sample holds a few counts of this clonotype. For the CDR3, the DNA is TGTGCCAGCAGCCCCCTGGACGGGGAAGCTCGGGCTGAAGCTTTCTTT. It encodes CASSPLDGEARAEAFF. The J gene is TRBJ1-1, the V gene TRBV5-6; no clear D. Germline-derived CDR1 and CDR2 are SGHDT and YYEEEE. Trimming removed 4 bases from V and 6 bases from J, with 22 bases in between. The CDR3 has 16 amino acids. The whole variable domain, filled in from reference TRBV5-6 and TRBJ1-1, reads DAGVTQSPTHLIKTRGQQVTLRCSPKSGHDTVSWYQQALGQGPQFIFQYYEEEERQRGNFPDRFSGHQFPNYSSELNVNALLLGDSALYLCASSPLDGEARAEAFFGQGTRLTVV.

The chain's CDR3 is CASRLLGAGETQYF. CDR3 nucleotides: TGTGCCAGCAGACTCTTGGGGGCCGGGGAGACCCAGTACTTC. The chain recombines TRBV27 with TRBJ2-5, with a weak D call TRBD1 (6 bases). Per germline, CDR1 MNHEY and CDR2 SMNVEV (reference sequence). V was pared by 6 bases and J by 5 bases, with 16 bases between. The CDR3 runs to 14 residues.

This clonotype appeared a few times. V gene TRBV6-6 combines with J gene TRBJ2-7; 8 bases align to TRBD2. The length of the CDR3 is 13 residues. After removal of 6 bases from V and 2 bases from J, the junction contained 3 bases not matched to a gene. Germline assignment: CDR1 MNHNY and CDR2 SVGAGI (reference sequence). The CDR3 reads CASRPTSAYEQYF. The CDR3 bases are TGTGCCAGCAGACCGACTAGCGCCTACGAGCAGTACTTC.

The chain couples TRBV3-1 to TRBJ2-3; 8 bases are a match to TRBD2. The V and J ends lost 3 bases and 4 bases, in that order; junction bases with no gene match: 6. The CDR3 is 15 amino acids. Germline V gene data show CDR1 as LGHDT and CDR2 as YNNKEL (reference sequence). The CDR3 here is CASSQSAGEPDTQYF. The CDR3 DNA follows: TGTGCCAGCAGCCAGTCAGCGGGAGAACCAGATACGCAGTATTTT.